This entry concerns a single TCR beta chain. From blood CD8+ and CD4+ T cells, the TCR beta chain was sequenced. These data are taken from a study of CD8 T cells in Susac syndrome. As for the study in general: Patients with Susac syndrome had blood drawn and were at that point therapy-naive, on corticosteroids, or on intravenous immunoglobulin alone.

Random hexamers were used to reverse transcribe the RNA input (about 0.5 to 1 ug). The authors amplified TCR beta CDR3 across 54 Vbeta and 13 Jbeta using immunoSEQ multiplex PCR. A single record per CDR3 protein comes from TCRdb applying MiXCR to the immunoSEQ multiplex PCR reads. Of 210,000 or so distinct CDR3 sequences listed, 94% were seen once; the top ten hold 0.15% to 0.2%. The sample was CD4+ T cells from PBMCs. The receptor's source is a human donor with Susac syndrome.

CDR3 sequence (DNA): TGCGCCAGCCAAACTAGCGGGGCTTACAATGAGCAGTTCTTC. Its translation is CASQTSGAYNEQFF. J is TRBJ2-1 and V is TRBV5-1; TRBD2 matches at 10 bases. The junction had 5 bases not matched to a gene; V was cut back by 7 bases and J by 4 bases. The CDR3 covers 14 residues. CDR1 is SGHRS, CDR2 YFSETQ, per germline.